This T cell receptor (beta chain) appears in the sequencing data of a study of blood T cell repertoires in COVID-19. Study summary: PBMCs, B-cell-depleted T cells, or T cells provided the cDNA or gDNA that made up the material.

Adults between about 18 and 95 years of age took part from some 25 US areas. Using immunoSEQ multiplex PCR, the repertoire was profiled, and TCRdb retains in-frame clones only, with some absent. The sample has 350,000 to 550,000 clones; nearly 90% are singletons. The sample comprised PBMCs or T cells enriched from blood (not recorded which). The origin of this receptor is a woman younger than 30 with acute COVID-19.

The CDR3 loop reads CASSQEGAGGTDTQYF. The CDR3 DNA sequence: TGTGCCAGCAGCCAAGAGGGTGCGGGGGGCACAGATACGCAGTATTTT. The gene calls are TRBV3-1 (or the pseudogene TRBV3-2) and TRBJ2-3; 7 bases agree with TRBD2. Losses at the gene ends were 0 bases for V and 1 base for J; bases not matched to a gene: 4. Looked up from germline, CDR1 is LGHDT and CDR2 is YNNKEL (reference sequence). The CDR3 length is 16 residues.